These 28 T cell receptor beta chains share one sample of origin, sequenced in a study of cytomegalovirus exposure and HLA in healthy donors (dated by TCRdb to about 2017). Library prep was done by the immunoSEQ multiplex PCR assay. The multiplex PCR relied on a mix of 60 forward primers for TCR Vbeta segments and 13 reverse primers for TCR Jbeta segments. TCRdb took this table from immuneACCESS and kept in-frame rearrangements with V and J called. Such tables lack part of the clones; where checked against another copy, unresolved V genes explain under half of the gap, and the rest is unexplained. For this sample the table gives 120,000 to 150,000 clones, of which 70% to 85% were detected only once. The ten largest clones add up to about 3.4% of the sample. The specimen was PBMCs. The receptors were gathered from a male donor in good health and CMV-seronegative.

This clone was picked up a small number of times. The V gene is TRBV19, the J gene TRBJ2-1, with D possibly matching TRBD2 (5 bases). Trimming cost V 6 bases and J 10 bases, with 16 bases left between them. The CDR3 is 13 amino acids. The germline gives CDR1 LNHDA, CDR2 SQIVND (reference sequence). The CDR3 reads CASRDFPSWEQFF. Here the CDR3 DNA reads TGTGCCAGTAGGGACTTCCCCTCGTGGGAGCAGTTCTTC.

The chain is built from TRBV7-3 and TRBJ2-1; D is possibly TRBD1 (5 bases). The CDR3 totals 14 residues. V lost 5 bases and J lost 5, with 13 bases in between. Germline V gene sequence: CDR1 SGHTA, CDR2 FQGTGA. The CDR3 spells CASSPSTADNEQFF. CDR3 nucleotide sequence: TGTGCCAGCAGCCCCTCGACAGCCGACAATGAGCAGTTCTTC.

The chain employs TRBV5-1 and TRBJ2-7; TRBD1 matches at 9 bases. CDR3 length: 15 residues. Germline V lookup: CDR1 SGHRS, CDR2 YFSETQ. Trimming at V came to 4 bases and at J to 2 bases, leaving 7 bases not matched to a gene. CDR3 loop: CASSINRGLPYEQYF. The CDR3 DNA reads TGCGCCAGCAGCATTAACAGGGGGCTTCCCTACGAGCAGTACTTC.

The chain combines TRBV4-3 with TRBJ1-5; D may be TRBD1 (5 bases). V lost 1 base and J lost 6, with 7 bases in between. The CDR3 is 13 amino acids. Germline CDR1 and CDR2: LGHNA and YSLEER. The CDR3 DNA reads as TGCGCCAGCAGCCAAGCGCAGGGTCAGCCCCAGCATTTT. Translated: CASSQAQGQPQHF.

The rearrangement uses TRBV10-2 and TRBJ1-6; 7 positions agree with TRBD1. Germline V gene data show CDR1 as WSHSY and CDR2 as SAAADI. The junction had 9 bases not matched to a gene; V was cut back by 11 bases and J by 5 bases. The CDR3 totals 14 residues. The CDR3 here is CAGTSGTDNSPLHF. As DNA, the CDR3 is TGCGCCGGTACTAGCGGGACAGATAATTCACCCCTCCACTTT.

This clone was counted only a few times. V is TRBV7-2 and J is TRBJ1-5; D is ambiguous. Trimming removed 4 bases at V and 6 bases at J, with 19 bases between. The CDR3 loop spans 16 amino acids. Germline assignment: CDR1 SGHTA and CDR2 FQGNSA. This CDR3 reads CASSSPEGIGGQPQHF. The CDR3 region has the DNA TGTGCCAGCAGCTCCCCCGAGGGCATCGGCGGTCAGCCCCAGCATTTT.

The V call is TRBV27, the J call TRBJ2-1, with TRBD1 matching over 9 bases. From germline, CDR1 is MNHEY and CDR2 SMNVEV (reference sequence). The CDR3 totals 16 residues. Trimming removed 5 bases from V and 6 bases from J; junction bases left unmatched: 11. The CDR3 DNA sequence: TGTGCCAGCAGTACCCTCTCCGGGACAGGGACCAATGAGCAGTTCTTC. Translation gives CASSTLSGTGTNEQFF.

This clone was seen once. The J gene is TRBJ2-1, the V gene TRBV19; 7 positions match TRBD2. J gave up 6 bases and V 3 bases, and 11 bases lay outside the gene matches. This CDR3 comprises 16 residues. Germline CDR1 is LNHDA and CDR2 is SQIVND (reference sequence). The CDR3 region is CASSILGGSIVNEQFF. In DNA, the CDR3 is TGTGCCAGTAGTATTCTCGGCGGGAGTATTGTCAATGAGCAGTTCTTC. Together with reference TRBV19 and TRBJ2-1, the CDR3 gives the full variable domain: DGGITQSPKYLFRKEGQNVTLSCEQNLNHDAMYWYRQDPGQGLRLIYYSQIVNDFQKGDIAEGYSVSREKKESFPLTVTSAQKNPTAFYLCASSILGGSIVNEQFFGPGTRLTVL.

The V and J genes are TRBV7-2 and TRBJ2-7, with D unresolved. The germline gives CDR1 SGHTA, CDR2 FQGNSA. The CDR3 is made up of 16 amino acids. V lost 4 bases to trimming and J lost 2 bases, with 18 bases between them. The CDR3 nucleotides are TGTGCCAGCAGCTCCGCCAGTCTCCTCAAAGCCTACGAGCAGTACTTC. Its translation: CASSSASLLKAYEQYF.

The table lists this clone with a count of one. The chain is built from TRBV5-8 and TRBJ2-5; a weak D match, TRBD2 (5 bases). The J call may be faulty, since TRBJ2-7 better matches the DNA end. CDR3 size: 14 residues. Germline V gene data show CDR1 as SGHTS and CDR2 as YDEGEE. The CDR3 spells CASSLTRNHYEQYF. The CDR3 DNA is TGTGCCAGCAGCTTAACTAGGAACCACTACGAGCAGTACTTC.

The chain links TRBV6-5 to TRBJ2-7, with 10 bases identical to TRBD1. Germline V gene sequence: CDR1 MNHEY, CDR2 SVGAGI. With 6 bases clipped from V and 0 bases from J, the junction kept 5 bases outside the gene matches. The CDR3 sequence is 15 residues long. CDR3 coding DNA: TGTGCCAGCAGCCCGACAGGGGGCGGCTCCTACGAGCAGTACTTC. This translates into CASSPTGGGSYEQYF.

A single count supports this clone. This rearrangement joins TRBV27 to TRBJ2-5, with D unresolved. The J call may be incorrect, as the DNA end agrees better with TRBJ2-7. There are 14 residues in the CDR3. CDR1 is MNHEY and CDR2 is SMNVEV in the germline V gene (reference sequence). The CDR3 region has the DNA TGTGCCAGCAGTTCAAACCCCCATGCCTACGAGCAGTACTTC. Protein sequence: CASSSNPHAYEQYF.

V is TRBV27 and J is TRBJ1-6; D may be TRBD1 (5 bases). The length of the CDR3 is 14 residues. CDR1 and CDR2 (germline): MNHEY, SMNVEV (reference sequence). The V and J ends lost 1 base and 10 bases respectively, with 11 bases between them. The DNA for the CDR3 is TGTGCCAGCAGTTTATTCAGGGTTAGATCACCCCTCCACTTT. Translation gives CASSLFRVRSPLHF.

V usage is TRBV6-5 and J usage is TRBJ2-7; the D gene is possibly TRBD1 (6 bases). Germline-derived CDR1 and CDR2 are MNHEY and SVGAGI. The CDR3 consists of 14 residues. V was cut by 7 bases and J by 0 bases, with 13 bases left in between. The CDR3 sequence: CASTVDSSSYEQYF. CDR3 bases: TGTGCCAGCACCGTGGACAGCAGCTCCTACGAGCAGTACTTC.

The J gene is TRBJ1-1, the V gene TRBV11-2; D gene uncertain. The CDR3 loop spans 13 amino acids. V was pared by 5 bases and J by 3 bases, with 10 bases between. Per the germline V gene, CDR1 is SGHAT and CDR2 is FQNNGV. This CDR3 is CASSPSLYTEAFF. The CDR3 nucleotides are TGTGCCAGCAGCCCTTCCCTTTACACTGAAGCTTTCTTT.

This clone was seen more than once but under ten times. The chain combines TRBV4-3 with TRBJ1-1; 7 bases are shared with TRBD1. The CDR3 has 15 residues. The germline gives CDR1 LGHNA, CDR2 YSLEER. Trimming cost V 1 base and J 0 bases; bases outside gene matches: 2. CDR3: CASSQGDSMNTEAFF. In nucleotides, the CDR3 is TGCGCCAGCAGCCAAGGGGACAGCATGAACACTGAAGCTTTCTTT.

In its sample, this clone was seen a few times. The chain has TRBV27 and TRBJ2-5; D remains ambiguous. Germline CDR1 and CDR2: MNHEY and SMNVEV (reference sequence). This CDR3 is built from 12 residues. V was trimmed by 2 bases and J by 7 bases, leaving 8 bases between them. CDR3 in DNA: TGTGCCAGCAGTTTAATCTCCGGGACCCAGTACTTC. Amino acid sequence: CASSLISGTQYF.

This clone was found a few times. V is TRBV6-4 and J is TRBJ2-1, with 8 nucleotides matching TRBD1. V shed 4 bases and J 5 bases; nucleotides not matched to a gene: 7. The CDR3 length is 15 residues. Per germline, CDR1 MRHNA and CDR2 SNTAGT. The CDR3 DNA follows: TGTGCCAGCAGTGGAGAGTCAGGGGGCAACAATGAGCAGTTCTTC. It specifies CASSGESGGNNEQFF.

The chain is built from TRBV2 and TRBJ1-4; TRBD1 is a possible D gene (5 bases). The CDR3 covers 14 residues. The V end was cut by 4 bases, the J end by 3 bases, with 9 bases between. Germline CDR1 and CDR2: SNHLY and FYNNEI. This CDR3 reads CASSAGGANEKLFF. The CDR3 DNA reads TGTGCCAGCAGTGCCGGGGGGGCTAATGAAAAACTGTTTTTT. The full variable domain, with the rest looked up from reference TRBV2 and TRBJ1-4, is EPEVTQTPSHQVTQMGQEVILRCVPISNHLYFYWYRQILGQKVEFLVSFYNNEISEKSEIFDDQFSVERPDGSNFTLKIRSTKLEDSAMYFCASSAGGANEKLFFGSGTQLSVL.

The rearrangement joins TRBV7-3 to TRBJ2-1; no clear D. The germline gives CDR1 SGHTA, CDR2 FQGTGA. The CDR3 extends over 13 amino acids. Between the trimmed V and J ends, which lost 5 bases and 3 bases, there was a span of 8 bases. The CDR3 DNA reads as TGTGCCAGCAGCCCTTCTGTCTACAATGAGCAGTTCTTC. Protein sequence: CASSPSVYNEQFF.

The J gene is TRBJ2-7, the V gene TRBV4-1; 8 bases are a match to TRBD1. The CDR3 totals 14 residues. Germline V gene data show CDR1 as MGHRA and CDR2 as YSYEKL. J was trimmed by 1 base and V by 2 bases; bases with no gene match: 1. The CDR3 protein is CASSQRTGSYEQYF. The CDR3 DNA reads TGCGCCAGCAGCCAACGGACAGGGTCCTACGAGCAGTACTTC.

The chain combines TRBV29-1 with TRBJ2-7; TRBD2 matches 7 bases. Per the germline V gene, CDR1 is SQVTM and CDR2 is ANQGSEA. This CDR3 has 14 residues. The V gene end was trimmed by 1 base and the J gene end by 0 bases; junction bases not matched to a gene: 3. The CDR3 loop is CSVEGTSSSYEQYF. The CDR3 DNA reads TGCAGCGTTGAAGGGACTAGTAGCTCCTACGAGCAGTACTTC.

The chain couples TRBV6-5 to TRBJ2-7; maybe TRBD2 (6 bases). Germline values: CDR1 MNHEY, CDR2 SVGAGI. Between the trimmed V and J ends, which lost 7 bases and 5 bases, there was a span of 18 bases. This CDR3 is 14 amino acids long. CDR3 nucleotide sequence: TGTGCCAGCACCCGGACGGGGGACGGCCACGAGCAGTACTTC. Translating gives CASTRTGDGHEQYF.

The genes are TRBV7-8 and TRBJ1-1; D not certain. Trimming cost V 2 bases and J 5 bases, with 3 bases left between them. This CDR3 region has 11 residues. The germline V gene has CDR1 SGHVS and CDR2 FQNEAQ. CDR3 coding DNA: TGTGCCAGCAGCTTATATACTGAAGCTTTCTTT. Translated, it gives CASSLYTEAFF.

The V call is TRBV7-6, the J call TRBJ2-1; TRBD2 matches 8 bases. The CDR3 has 19 residues. Germline trimming cut 1 base from V and 0 bases from J; bases unmatched to any gene: 11. Germline CDR1 SGHVS, CDR2 FNYEAQ. CDR3: CASSLVGGGFPLSYNEQFF. In DNA, the CDR3 is TGTGCCAGCAGCTTAGTCGGCGGGGGGTTTCCCCTCTCCTACAATGAGCAGTTCTTC.

V gene TRBV7-3 combines with J gene TRBJ2-1; D is uncertain. The ends were cut back, 2 bases at V and 1 base at J, with 3 bases in the middle. The CDR3 extends over 13 amino acids. In germline, CDR1 is SGHTA, CDR2 FQGTGA. The CDR3 sequence is CASSLESYNEQFF. Written as DNA, the CDR3 is TGTGCCAGCAGCTTAGAGTCCTACAATGAGCAGTTCTTC.

The chain recombines TRBV27 with TRBJ1-4, with D uncertain. Trimming removed 0 bases at V and 8 bases at J, with 19 bases between. Germline CDR1 reads MNHEY; CDR2 reads SMNVEV (reference sequence). The length of the CDR3 is 17 residues. The CDR3 coding sequence is TGTGCCAGCAGTTTATCAGCGGAGGGAGGGCTCAGAGAAAAACTGTTTTTT. Residues: CASSLSAEGGLREKLFF.

The rearrangement uses TRBV6-5 and TRBJ2-2, with TRBD2 identical over 7 bases. The germline V gene has CDR1 MNHEY and CDR2 SVGAGI. V was pared by 5 bases and J by 6 bases, with 9 bases of the junction left unmatched. There are 15 residues in the CDR3. CDR3 region: CASSPQPGLAGELFF. DNA for the CDR3: TGTGCCAGCAGTCCACAGCCCGGACTAGCCGGGGAGCTGTTTTTT.